This TCR beta chain was observed in a study of control samples from healthy donors and cancer patients. The germline V gene has CDR1 GTSNPN and CDR2 SVGIG (reference sequence). Losses at the gene ends were 2 bases for V and 6 bases for J; bases not matched to a gene: 9. This CDR3 is built from 15 residues. Sequencing used immunoSEQ multiplex PCR; TCRdb keeps in-frame clones, though not all of them. The data hold about 100,000 clones, with roughly 90% observed a single time. This sequence originates from a woman aged 45-60 years in good health. The sequenced sample was blood. V is TRBV30 and J is TRBJ2-1; 8 bases fit TRBD2. CDR3 in amino acids: CAWSLGGGTSNEQFF. CDR3 bases: TGTGCCTGGAGTTTGGGCGGGGGGACCTCCAATGAGCAGTTCTTC.